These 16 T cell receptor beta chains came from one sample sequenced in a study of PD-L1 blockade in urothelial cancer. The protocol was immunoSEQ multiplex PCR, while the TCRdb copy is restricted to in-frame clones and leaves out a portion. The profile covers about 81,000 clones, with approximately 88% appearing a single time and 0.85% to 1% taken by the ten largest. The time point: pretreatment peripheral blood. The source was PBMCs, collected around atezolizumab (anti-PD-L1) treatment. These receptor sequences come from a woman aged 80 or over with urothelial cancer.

The CDR3 DNA follows: TGCGCCAGCAGCCCCCGGGTAATGGGGGACAGGGGTAGAAATGAGCAGTTCTTC. Translating gives CASSPRVMGDRGRNEQFF. The chain combines TRBV4-1 with TRBJ2-1; 10 positions agree with TRBD1. The CDR3 consists of 18 residues. The trim removed 4 bases at V and 7 bases at J, leaving 16 bases unmatched. Looked up from germline, CDR1 is MGHRA and CDR2 is YSYEKL.

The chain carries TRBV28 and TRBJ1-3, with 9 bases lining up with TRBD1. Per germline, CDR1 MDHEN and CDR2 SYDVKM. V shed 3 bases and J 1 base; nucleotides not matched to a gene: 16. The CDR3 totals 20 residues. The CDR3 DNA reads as TGTGCCAGCAGTTTCCCCGTGGGGACAGGGCGGGTTGGGTCTGGAAACACCATATATTTT. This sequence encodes CASSFPVGTGRVGSGNTIYF.

The CDR3 region has the DNA TGTGCCAGCAGCTTGGATCAGGGGACCCTGAACACCATATATTTT. Amino acid sequence: CASSLDQGTLNTIYF. The chain couples TRBV7-9 to TRBJ1-3; D may be TRBD1 (6 bases). V lost 3 bases and J 7 bases, leaving 16 bases between the germline ends. CDR3 size: 15 residues. Per the germline V gene, CDR1 is SEHNR and CDR2 is FQNEAQ (reference sequence).

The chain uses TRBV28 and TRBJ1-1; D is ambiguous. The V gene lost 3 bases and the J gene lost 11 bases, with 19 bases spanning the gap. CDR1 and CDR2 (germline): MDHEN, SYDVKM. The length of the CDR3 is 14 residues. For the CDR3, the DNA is TGTGCCAGCAGTTTTCGGGTGTTAAAATCCTCGGCTTTCTTT. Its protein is CASSFRVLKSSAFF.

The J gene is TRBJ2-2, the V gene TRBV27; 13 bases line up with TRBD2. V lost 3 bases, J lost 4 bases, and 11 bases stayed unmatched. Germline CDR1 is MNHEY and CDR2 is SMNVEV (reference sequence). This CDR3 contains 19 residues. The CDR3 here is CASSLRTWTSGRGTGELFF. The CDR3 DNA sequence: TGTGCCAGCAGTTTGCGGACTTGGACTAGCGGGAGAGGCACCGGGGAGCTGTTTTTT.

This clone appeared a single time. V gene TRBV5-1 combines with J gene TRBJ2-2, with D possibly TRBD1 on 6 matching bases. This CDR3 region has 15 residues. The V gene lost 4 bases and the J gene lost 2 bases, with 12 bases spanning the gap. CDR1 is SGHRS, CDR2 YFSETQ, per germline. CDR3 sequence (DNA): TGCGCCAGCAGCCCTAGGACAGCCAACACCGGGGAGCTGTTTTTT. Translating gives CASSPRTANTGELFF.

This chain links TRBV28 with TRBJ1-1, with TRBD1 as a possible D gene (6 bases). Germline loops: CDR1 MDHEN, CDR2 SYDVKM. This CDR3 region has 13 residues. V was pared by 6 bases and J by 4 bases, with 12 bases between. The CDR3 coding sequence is TGTGCCAGCAGGAGGGGGGGGGTCACTGAAGCTTTCTTT. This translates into CASRRGGVTEAFF. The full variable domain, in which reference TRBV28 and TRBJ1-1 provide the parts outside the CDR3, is DVKVTQSSRYLVKRTGEKVFLECVQDMDHENMFWYRQDPGLGLRLIYFSYDVKMKEKGDIPEGYSVSREKKERFSLILESASTNQTSMYLCASRRGGVTEAFFGQGTRLTVV.

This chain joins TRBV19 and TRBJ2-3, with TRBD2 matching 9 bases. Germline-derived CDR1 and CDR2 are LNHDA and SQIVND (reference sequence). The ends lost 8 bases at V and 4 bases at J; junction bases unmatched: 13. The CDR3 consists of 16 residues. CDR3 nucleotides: TGTGCCAGTCGTCCAGGCGCGGGAGGGGGGGCAGATACGCAGTATTTT. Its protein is CASRPGAGGGADTQYF.

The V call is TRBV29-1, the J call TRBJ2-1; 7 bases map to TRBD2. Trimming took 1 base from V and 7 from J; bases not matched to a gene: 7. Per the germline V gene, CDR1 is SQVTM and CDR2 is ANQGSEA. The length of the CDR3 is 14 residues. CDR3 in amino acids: CSVEGSTGGNEQFF. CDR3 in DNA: TGCAGCGTTGAAGGATCGACGGGGGGTAATGAGCAGTTCTTC.

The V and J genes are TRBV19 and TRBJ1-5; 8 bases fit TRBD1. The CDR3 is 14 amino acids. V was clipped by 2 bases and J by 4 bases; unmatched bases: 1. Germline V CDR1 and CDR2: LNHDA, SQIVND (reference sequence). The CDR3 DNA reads TGTGCCAGTAGTATAACAGGGGGTAATCAGCCCCAGCATTTT. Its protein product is CASSITGGNQPQHF.

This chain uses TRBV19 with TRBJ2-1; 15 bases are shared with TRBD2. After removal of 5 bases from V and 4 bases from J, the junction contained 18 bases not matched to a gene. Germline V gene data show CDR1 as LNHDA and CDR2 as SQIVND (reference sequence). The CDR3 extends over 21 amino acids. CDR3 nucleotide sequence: TGTGCCAGTAGTCTAGGGGGACCGGGACTAGCGGGAGGAGGGAGGTACAATGAGCAGTTCTTC. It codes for CASSLGGPGLAGGGRYNEQFF.

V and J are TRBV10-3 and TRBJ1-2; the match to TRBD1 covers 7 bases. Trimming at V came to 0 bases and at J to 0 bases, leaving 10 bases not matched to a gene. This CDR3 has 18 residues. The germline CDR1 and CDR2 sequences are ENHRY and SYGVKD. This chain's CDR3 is CAISESKGRGSSNYGYTF. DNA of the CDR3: TGTGCCATCAGTGAGTCGAAAGGCAGGGGGAGTTCTAACTATGGCTACACCTTC.

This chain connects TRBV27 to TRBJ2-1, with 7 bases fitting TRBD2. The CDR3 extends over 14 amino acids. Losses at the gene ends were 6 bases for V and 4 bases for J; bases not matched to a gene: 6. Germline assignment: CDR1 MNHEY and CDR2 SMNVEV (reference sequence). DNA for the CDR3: TGTGCCAGCAGGGGGGGGACCGCATACAATGAGCAGTTCTTC. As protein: CASRGGTAYNEQFF.

The CDR3, as DNA: TGTGCCAGTAGTATCGGTGGTGAAAAACTGTTTTTT. This encodes CASSIGGEKLFF. The chain couples TRBV19 to TRBJ1-4; D is unclear. CDR1 LNHDA and CDR2 SQIVND come from the germline V gene (reference sequence). Trimming cost V 3 bases and J 7 bases, with 6 bases left between them. The CDR3 has 12 amino acids.

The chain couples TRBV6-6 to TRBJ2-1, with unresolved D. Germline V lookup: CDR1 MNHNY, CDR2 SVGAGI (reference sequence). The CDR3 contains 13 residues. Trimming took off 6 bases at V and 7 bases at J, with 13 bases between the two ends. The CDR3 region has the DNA TGTGCCAGCAGCCGCCTCTTGGAGAATGAGCAGTTCTTC. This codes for CASSRLLENEQFF.

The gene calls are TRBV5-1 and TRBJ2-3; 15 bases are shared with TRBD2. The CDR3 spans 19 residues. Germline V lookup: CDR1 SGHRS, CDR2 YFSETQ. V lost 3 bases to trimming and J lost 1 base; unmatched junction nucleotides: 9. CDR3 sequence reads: CASSSGLAGGVSGTDTQYF. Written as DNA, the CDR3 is TGCGCCAGCAGCTCCGGACTAGCGGGAGGGGTTTCTGGCACAGATACGCAGTATTTT.